These T cell receptor beta chains were read from a single sample in a study of T-cell memory formation after mild COVID-19. TCRdb analysed the 5' RACE reads with MiXCR anew, one entry per CDR3 protein. This table holds under 450,000 distinct CDR3 sequences, more than 20% found once. Input material: PBMCs or a T cell subset sorted from them (not recorded which). All receptors come from a man aged 18-30 years who had mild COVID-19 (a few samples of this study predate the infection). Cell type and time point are not known. The CDR3 runs from the conserved cysteine through the conserved F or W. A D gene is named only where the DNA matches it firmly. Clone size is given for some rows only: seen once, a few or many times, or a class if the clone is expanded.

len,j_gene,v_gene,abundance,d_gene,CDR3aa,CDR3nt
16,TRBJ1-1,TRBV21-1,-,-,CASSRLDRQPNTEAFF,TGTGCCAGCAGCCGCCTGGACCGACAGCCGAACACTGAAGCTTTCTTT
16,TRBJ2-1,TRBV5-1,-,TRBD2,CASSLSLAGGGNEQFF,TGCGCCAGCAGCTTATCCCTAGCGGGGGGCGGAAATGAGCAGTTCTTC
15,TRBJ2-1,TRBV24-1,-,TRBD1,CATSDPGTGMNEQFF,TGTGCCACCAGTGACCCGGGGACAGGGATGAATGAGCAGTTCTTC
14,TRBJ1-4,TRBV5-6,few,TRBD1,CASSRTGGDEKLFF,TGTGCCAGCAGCCGAACAGGGGGCGATGAAAAACTGTTTTTT
13,TRBJ2-5,TRBV5-8,-,-,CASSLEYQETQYF,TGTGCCAGCAGCTTGGAGTACCAAGAGACCCAGTACTTC
14,TRBJ2-2,TRBV30,few,-,CAWRLTGNHGELFF,TGTGCCTGGAGGCTAACAGGGAACCACGGGGAGCTGTTTTTT
16,TRBJ1-4,TRBV20-1,few,-,CSARIPTGSPNEKLFF,TGCAGTGCTAGAATCCCGACAGGATCCCCTAATGAAAAACTGTTTTTT
15,TRBJ2-1,TRBV20-1,-,-,CSARGRGSSYNEQFF,TGCAGTGCTAGAGGGCGGGGAAGCTCCTACAATGAGCAGTTCTTC
12,TRBJ2-2,TRBV5-1,few,-,CASNRNTGELFF,TGCGCCAGCAACCGTAACACCGGGGAGCTGTTTTTT
16,TRBJ2-3,TRBV6-6,few,-,CASSARTGRGTDTQYF,TGTGCCAGCAGTGCCCGGACAGGGAGGGGCACAGATACGCAGTATTTT